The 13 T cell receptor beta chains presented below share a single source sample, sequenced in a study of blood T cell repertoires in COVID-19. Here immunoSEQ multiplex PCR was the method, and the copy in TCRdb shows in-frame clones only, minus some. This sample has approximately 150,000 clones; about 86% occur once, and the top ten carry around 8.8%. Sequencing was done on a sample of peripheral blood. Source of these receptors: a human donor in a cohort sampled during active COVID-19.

CDR3 nucleotides: TGTGCCAGCAGCTTAGGGGGGACAGGGGGCTACGAGCAGTACTTC. It yields the protein CASSLGGTGGYEQYF. V usage is TRBV7-6 and J usage is TRBJ2-7, with 11 positions matching TRBD1. With V trimmed by 1 base and J by 3 bases, 2 bases remained unmatched. CDR3 length: 15 residues. Germline-derived CDR1 and CDR2 are SGHVS and FNYEAQ. The full variable domain, rest sourced from reference TRBV7-6 and TRBJ2-7, is GAGVSQSPRYKVTKRGQDVALRCDPISGHVSLYWYRQALGQGPEFLTYFNYEAQQDKSGLPNDRFSAERPEGSISTLTIQRTEQRDSAMYRCASSLGGTGGYEQYFGPGTRLTVT.

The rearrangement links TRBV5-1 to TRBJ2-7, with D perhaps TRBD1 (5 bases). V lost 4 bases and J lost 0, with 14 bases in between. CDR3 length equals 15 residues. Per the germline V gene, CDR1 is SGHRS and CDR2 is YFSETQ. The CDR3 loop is CASSPGSSSSYEQYF. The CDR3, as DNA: TGCGCCAGCAGCCCAGGGTCATCGAGCTCCTACGAGCAGTACTTC.

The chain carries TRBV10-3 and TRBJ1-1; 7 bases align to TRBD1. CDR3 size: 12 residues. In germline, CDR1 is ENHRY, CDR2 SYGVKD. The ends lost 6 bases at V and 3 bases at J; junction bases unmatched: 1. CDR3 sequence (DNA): TGTGCCATCAGAACAGGGGACACTGAAGCTTTCTTT. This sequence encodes CAIRTGDTEAFF.

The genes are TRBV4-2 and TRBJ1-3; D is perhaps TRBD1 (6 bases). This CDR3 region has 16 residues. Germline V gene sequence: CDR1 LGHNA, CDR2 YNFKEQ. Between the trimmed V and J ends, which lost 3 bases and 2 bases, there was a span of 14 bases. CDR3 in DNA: TGTGCCAGCAGCCAGGATACAGGGTCTCCTGGAAACACCATATATTTT. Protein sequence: CASSQDTGSPGNTIYF.

The CDR3 loop is CASSELAGAQETQYF. The CDR3 bases are TGCGCCAGCAGCGAGCTAGCGGGAGCTCAAGAGACCCAGTACTTC. The rearrangement links TRBV5-1 to TRBJ2-5; 10 bases agree with TRBD2. The ends lost 4 bases at V and 2 bases at J; junction bases unmatched: 5. Germline lookup yields CDR1 SGHRS and CDR2 YFSETQ. This CDR3 spans 15 amino acids.

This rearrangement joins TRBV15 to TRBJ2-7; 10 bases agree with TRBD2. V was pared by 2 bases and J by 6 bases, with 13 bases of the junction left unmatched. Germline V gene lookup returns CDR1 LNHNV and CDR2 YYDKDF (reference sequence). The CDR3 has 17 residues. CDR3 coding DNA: TGTGCCACCAGCAGATACCCAGATAGAGCGGGAGGGCGCGAGCAGTACTTC. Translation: CATSRYPDRAGGREQYF.

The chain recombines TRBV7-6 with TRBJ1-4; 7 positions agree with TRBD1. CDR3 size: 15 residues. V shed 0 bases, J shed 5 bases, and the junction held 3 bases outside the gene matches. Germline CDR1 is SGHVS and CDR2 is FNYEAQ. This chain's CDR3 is CASSLAEGGNEKLFF. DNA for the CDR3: TGTGCCAGCAGCTTAGCGGAAGGGGGCAATGAAAAACTGTTTTTT.

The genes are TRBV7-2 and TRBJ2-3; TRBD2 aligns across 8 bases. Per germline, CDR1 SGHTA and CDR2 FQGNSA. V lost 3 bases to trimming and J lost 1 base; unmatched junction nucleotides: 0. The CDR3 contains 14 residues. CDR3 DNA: TGTGCCAGCAGCTTTAGCGGGGGCACAGATACGCAGTATTTT. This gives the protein CASSFSGGTDTQYF.

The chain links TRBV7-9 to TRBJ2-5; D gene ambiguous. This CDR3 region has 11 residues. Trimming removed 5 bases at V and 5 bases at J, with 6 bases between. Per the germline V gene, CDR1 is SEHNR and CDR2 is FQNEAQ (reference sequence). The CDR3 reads CASSPLETQYF. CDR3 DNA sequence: TGTGCCAGCAGCCCCCTGGAGACCCAGTACTTC.

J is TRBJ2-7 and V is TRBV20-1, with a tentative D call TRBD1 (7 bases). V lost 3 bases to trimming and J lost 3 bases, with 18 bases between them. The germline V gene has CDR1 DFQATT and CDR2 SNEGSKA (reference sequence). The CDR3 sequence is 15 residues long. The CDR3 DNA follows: TGCAGTGCTAGTTTGGGGAACAGGGGAGGCTACGAGCAGTACTTC. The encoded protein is CSASLGNRGGYEQYF.

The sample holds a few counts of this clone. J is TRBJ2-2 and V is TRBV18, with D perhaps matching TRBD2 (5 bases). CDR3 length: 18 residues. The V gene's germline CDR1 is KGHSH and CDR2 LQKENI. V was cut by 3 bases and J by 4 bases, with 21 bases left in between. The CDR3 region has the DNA TGTGCCAGCTCACCTTCGTCCGGGGTCAAAGCGAGCACCGGGGAGCTGTTTTTT. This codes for CASSPSSGVKASTGELFF. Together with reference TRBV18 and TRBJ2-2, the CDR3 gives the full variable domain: NAGVMQNPRHLVRRRGQEARLRCSPMKGHSHVYWYRQLPEEGLKFMVYLQKENIIDESGMPKERFSAEFPKEGPSILRIQQVVRGDSAAYFCASSPSSGVKASTGELFFGEGSRLTVL.

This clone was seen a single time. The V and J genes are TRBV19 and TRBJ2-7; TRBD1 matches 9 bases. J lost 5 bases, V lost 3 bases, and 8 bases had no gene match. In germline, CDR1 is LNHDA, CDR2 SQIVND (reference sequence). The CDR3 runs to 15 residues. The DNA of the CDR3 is TGTGCCAGTAGTATGTTGGGACAGGGTACCCACGAGCAGTACTTC. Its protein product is CASSMLGQGTHEQYF.

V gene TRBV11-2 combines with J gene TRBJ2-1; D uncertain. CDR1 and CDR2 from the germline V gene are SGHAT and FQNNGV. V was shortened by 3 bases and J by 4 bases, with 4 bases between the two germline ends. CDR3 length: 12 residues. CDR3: CASSLYYNEQFF. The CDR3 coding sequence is TGTGCCAGCAGCTTGTATTACAATGAGCAGTTCTTC.